The 27 T cell receptor beta chains presented below share a single source sample, sequenced in a study of T cell repertoires in cytomegalovirus infection. Each CDR3 protein is one row after TCRdb ran MiXCR on the reads. The sample consists of around 530,000 distinct CDR3 sequences, about a quarter of them appearing once. Specimen: PBMCs. These receptor sequences come from a human donor in good health (CMV status not recorded). Some clones in this sample may be carry-over from other donors' samples.

This clonotype was seen a few times. The chain has TRBV29-1 and TRBJ2-3; TRBD2 aligns across 8 bases. Germline V lookup: CDR1 SQVTM, CDR2 ANQGSEA. After removal of 2 bases from V and 3 bases from J, the junction contained 7 bases not matched to a gene. This CDR3 is built from 15 residues. As DNA, the CDR3 is TGCAGCGTTGAAATGAGCGGGAGTAGGACAGATACGCAGTATTTT. It codes for CSVEMSGSRTDTQYF.

This clonotype was seen more than once but under ten times. The V gene is TRBV7-2, the J gene TRBJ1-4, with D unclear. This CDR3 is built from 16 residues. Germline assignment: CDR1 SGHTA and CDR2 FQGNSA. V was shortened by 5 bases and J by 4 bases, with 17 bases between the two germline ends. CDR3 in amino acids: CASSTWTVRSNEKLFF. DNA for the CDR3: TGTGCCAGCAGCACGTGGACCGTTAGGAGTAATGAAAAACTGTTTTTT.

The V gene is TRBV20-1, the J gene TRBJ2-3; TRBD2 might be the D (5 bases). V lost 3 bases and J 6 bases, leaving 16 bases between the germline ends. This CDR3 is 14 amino acids long. In germline, CDR1 is DFQATT, CDR2 SNEGSKA (reference sequence). The CDR3 nucleotides read TGCAGTGCTAGTGTCGAGAGGGCAGTGGATACGCAGTATTTT. It yields the protein CSASVERAVDTQYF.

This clonotype came up many times. Written as DNA, the CDR3 is TGTGCCAGCGTTCAGTACAATGAGCAGTTCTTC. Its translation: CASVQYNEQFF. The chain joins TRBV12-3 or TRBV12-4 to TRBJ2-1; D ambiguous. V was clipped by 8 bases and J by 4 bases, with 6 bases between them. The CDR3 length is 11 residues.

The chain recombines TRBV30 with TRBJ2-1; a weak D match, TRBD2 (6 bases). Germline assignment: CDR1 GTSNPN and CDR2 SVGIG (reference sequence). The V and J ends lost 6 bases and 5 bases respectively, with 11 bases between them. The CDR3 loop spans 12 amino acids. In DNA, the CDR3 is TGTGCCTGCGGGGGTTCCGACAATGAGCAGTTCTTC. Translated: CACGGSDNEQFF.

The sample holds many counts of this clonotype. The chain employs TRBV10-3 and TRBJ1-4; 8 bases align to TRBD1. The junction had 7 bases not matched to a gene; V was cut back by 3 bases and J by 4 bases. The length of the CDR3 is 16 residues. Germline assignment: CDR1 ENHRY and CDR2 SYGVKD. In DNA, the CDR3 is TGTGCCATCAGTGATGCCGGACAGGGCGGTAATGAAAAACTGTTTTTT. This translates into CAISDAGQGGNEKLFF.

The CDR3 loop is CASSLWGQGSGAYNEQFF. The CDR3 DNA reads as TGCGCCAGCAGCCTGTGGGGACAGGGAAGCGGTGCCTACAATGAGCAGTTCTTC. The V gene is TRBV4-1, the J gene TRBJ2-1; 9 nucleotides agree with TRBD1. Germline-derived CDR1 and CDR2 are MGHRA and YSYEKL. V lost 4 bases and J lost 2; bases outside the gene matches: 12. The CDR3 is 18 residues long.

The chain couples TRBV10-3 to TRBJ2-2, with D possibly matching TRBD2 (6 bases). Trimming pared 5 bases from V and 11 bases from J, leaving 12 bases between. The CDR3 length is 12 residues. Germline assignment: CDR1 ENHRY and CDR2 SYGVKD. The CDR3 nucleotides read TGTGCCATCAGTCGTTCGGAGGGCGAGCTGTTTTTT. Protein product: CAISRSEGELFF.

The genes are TRBV11-3 and TRBJ2-7; D gene ambiguous. This CDR3 contains 15 residues. V lost 0 bases and J 0 bases, leaving 9 bases between the germline ends. CDR1 SGHNT and CDR2 YENEEA come from the germline V gene. The CDR3 DNA sequence: TGTGCCAGCAGCTTAGATTACGCTAGCTCCTACGAGCAGTACTTC. Residues: CASSLDYASSYEQYF.

This clonotype came up a few times. The V and J genes are TRBV19 and TRBJ2-3; 10 nucleotides agree with TRBD1. CDR3 size: 16 residues. Germline-derived CDR1 and CDR2 are LNHDA and SQIVND (reference sequence). The V gene end was trimmed by 2 bases and the J gene end by 4 bases; junction bases not matched to a gene: 6. The CDR3 nucleotides read TGTGCCAGTAGTATACAGGGGACAGGGGCATCAGATACGCAGTATTTT. Protein sequence: CASSIQGTGASDTQYF.

This sequence joins TRBV6-2 or TRBV6-3 and TRBJ2-2, with 7 positions matching TRBD1. CDR1 is MNHEY and CDR2 is SVGEGT in the germline V gene. The CDR3 has 16 amino acids. Trimming at V came to 5 bases and at J to 6 bases, leaving 12 bases not matched to a gene. CDR3 protein: CASSDMGTVRAGELFF. CDR3 DNA sequence: TGTGCCAGCAGTGACATGGGGACAGTAAGGGCCGGGGAGCTGTTTTTT.

This clonotype was detected many times. The rearrangement joins TRBV7-2 to TRBJ1-5; 7 bases fit TRBD1. V dropped 5 bases and J dropped 2; count of bases not matched to a gene: 6. Germline V gene data show CDR1 as SGHTA and CDR2 as FQGNSA. The CDR3 length is 15 residues. The CDR3 here is CASSTEGARNQPQHF. CDR3 coding DNA: TGTGCCAGCAGCACCGAGGGGGCCCGCAATCAGCCCCAGCATTTT.

V gene TRBV6-1 combines with J gene TRBJ2-6; maybe TRBD2 (5 bases). The CDR3 consists of 16 residues. Trimming removed 6 bases from V and 4 bases from J, with 16 bases in between. Germline CDR1 reads MNHNS; CDR2 reads SASEGT. The CDR3 spells CASRPGGGGGANVLTF. The CDR3 DNA sequence: TGTGCCAGCAGGCCGGGTGGAGGCGGAGGGGCCAACGTCCTGACTTTC.

This clonotype was seen many times. The J gene is TRBJ2-1, the V gene TRBV7-2; tentatively, D is TRBD1 or TRBD2 (5 bases each). This CDR3 is built from 13 residues. Trimming shortened V by 7 bases and J by 12 bases, and 19 bases separated the two germline ends. Germline values: CDR1 SGHTA, CDR2 FQGNSA. The CDR3: CASTPEFRAGQFF. The CDR3, as DNA: TGTGCCAGCACCCCGGAGTTCAGGGCGGGGCAGTTCTTC.

This clonotype was seen repeatedly, ten times or more. V usage is TRBV7-2 and J usage is TRBJ1-2, with D maybe TRBD1 (6 bases). This CDR3 region has 12 residues. With 4 bases removed from V and 6 bases from J, the gap between germline ends came to 9 bases. Germline CDR1 and CDR2: SGHTA and FQGNSA. CDR3 sequence (DNA): TGTGCCAGCAGCTGGGGGGCGGATGGCTACACCTTC. It encodes CASSWGADGYTF.

At least ten counts were recorded for this clonotype. The chain uses TRBV12-3 or TRBV12-4 and TRBJ1-5; maybe TRBD1 (5 bases). Trimming left V 5 bases short and J 6 bases short, with 17 bases between. This CDR3 is 15 amino acids long. The CDR3 protein is CASSVGGGRGQPQHF. The CDR3 coding sequence is TGTGCCAGCAGTGTCGGTGGGGGTAGGGGTCAGCCCCAGCATTTT.

This clonotype was seen a handful of times. The rearrangement uses TRBV7-2 and TRBJ2-5; D perhaps matches TRBD1 (5 bases). CDR3 size: 14 residues. Looked up from germline, CDR1 is SGHTA and CDR2 is FQGNSA. Between the trimmed V and J ends, which lost 3 bases and 5 bases, there was a span of 13 bases. CDR3 bases: TGTGCCAGCAGCTTCTTGCAGGGCCTGGAGACCCAGTACTTC. Translating gives CASSFLQGLETQYF.

The V and J genes are TRBV11-2 and TRBJ2-1; 7 bases agree with TRBD2. J gave up 0 bases and V 5 bases, and 7 bases lay outside the gene matches. The CDR3 spans 16 residues. Germline V gene lookup returns CDR1 SGHAT and CDR2 FQNNGV. CDR3 sequence (DNA): TGTGCCAGCAGCCCAAAGGGCGGGAGCTCCTACAATGAGCAGTTCTTC. Translation gives CASSPKGGSSYNEQFF.

This clonotype was seen repeatedly, ten times or more. The CDR3 bases are TGTGCCAGCAGCTTAGATCTGGGTCTGGGCCGACGGAACACTGAAGCTTTCTTT. Amino acid sequence: CASSLDLGLGRRNTEAFF. The gene calls are TRBV11-2 and TRBJ1-1; D is uncertain. The CDR3 extends over 18 amino acids. The V gene lost 0 bases and the J gene lost 1 base, with 18 bases spanning the gap. Germline V gene lookup returns CDR1 SGHAT and CDR2 FQNNGV.

This clonotype occurred many times. V and J are TRBV27 and TRBJ1-1, with a weak D call TRBD1 (6 bases). CDR3 length: 13 amino acids. Looked up from germline, CDR1 is MNHEY and CDR2 is SMNVEV (reference sequence). Trimming stripped 2 bases from V and 9 bases from J, with 13 bases between. The CDR3: CASSLTGSVQAFF. The CDR3 DNA sequence: TGTGCCAGCAGTTTAACAGGGTCCGTCCAAGCTTTCTTT.

The genes are TRBV6-2 or TRBV6-3 and TRBJ2-1; D might be TRBD1 or TRBD2, each matching 5 bases. Trimming cost V 2 bases and J 0 bases, with 11 bases left between them. The germline CDR1 and CDR2 sequences are MNHEY and SVGEGT. This CDR3 comprises 16 residues. The CDR3 protein is CASSYVGTSSYNEQFF. The CDR3 region has the DNA TGTGCCAGCAGTTACGTCGGGACCAGCTCCTACAATGAGCAGTTCTTC.

This clonotype was picked up a small number of times. The chain links TRBV7-2 to TRBJ2-5, with D perhaps matching TRBD1 or TRBD2 (5 bases each). CDR1 and CDR2 from the germline V gene are SGHTA and FQGNSA. The CDR3 consists of 15 residues. The V gene lost 1 base and the J gene lost 5 bases, with 14 bases spanning the gap. CDR3 sequence: CASSLVPGPWETQYF. The CDR3 DNA reads as TGTGCCAGCAGCTTAGTCCCGGGGCCATGGGAGACCCAGTACTTC.

In this sample, this clonotype turned up many times. The chain combines TRBV7-2 with TRBJ1-3; the D is unclear. Germline CDR1 SGHTA, CDR2 FQGNSA. The V and J ends lost 8 bases and 3 bases respectively, with 11 bases between them. CDR3 size: 13 residues. Written as DNA, the CDR3 is TGTGCCAGCCGCCTCGCGGGTGGAAACACCATATATTTT. It is translated as CASRLAGGNTIYF.

The chain has TRBV7-9 and TRBJ2-7; 8 positions match TRBD2. The CDR3 is made up of 16 amino acids. Germline loops: CDR1 SEHNR, CDR2 FQNEAQ (reference sequence). This chain's CDR3 is CASSRNSGMGSSEQYV. The CDR3 coding sequence is TGTGCCAGCAGCCGGAATAGCGGGATGGGCTCCTCCGAGCAGTACGTC.

This clonotype was detected only a few times. The chain recombines TRBV10-3 with TRBJ2-5; TRBD1 might be the D (5 bases). Germline V gene sequence: CDR1 ENHRY, CDR2 SYGVKD. CDR3 length equals 13 residues. Trimming cost V 3 bases and J 5 bases, with 10 bases left between them. The CDR3 DNA reads TGTGCCATCAGTGAAGGGGTCGGGGAGACCCAGTACTTC. It is translated as CAISEGVGETQYF.

This clonotype has just a few counts. The chain recombines TRBV15 with TRBJ2-2, with D uncertain. V was pared by 0 bases and J by 7 bases, with 6 bases between. The germline gives CDR1 LNHNV, CDR2 YYDKDF (reference sequence). The CDR3 is 13 residues long. The CDR3 DNA is TGTGCCACCAGCAGAGATCAAGGCGGGGAGCTGTTTTTT. It translates to CATSRDQGGELFF.

This clonotype occurred many times. This chain links TRBV7-2 with TRBJ2-3, with D maybe TRBD2 (5 bases). This CDR3 spans 14 amino acids. V lost 7 bases and J lost 2, with 13 bases in between. CDR1 SGHTA and CDR2 FQGNSA come from the germline V gene. The CDR3 DNA follows: TGTGCCAGCACCATCGGAGGTTTCACAGATACGCAGTATTTT. Protein sequence: CASTIGGFTDTQYF.